This TCR beta chain was identified in a study of cytomegalovirus exposure and HLA in healthy donors. Study-wide findings and caveats: By a later analysis, the bulk of CMV-associated TCR beta chains appeared HLA-restricted. Both high specificity and high sensitivity reportedly marked the classifier's diagnosis of cytomegalovirus status.

On this clone itself: No antigen is known for it.

Amplification used 60 Vbeta primers and 13 Jbeta primers. Libraries were prepared by immunoSEQ multiplex PCR; TCRdb keeps only in-frame clonotypes and omits some of them. The profile shows about 90,000 clones, approximately 78% of them singletons. The CDR3 extends over 16 amino acids. V dropped 0 bases and J dropped 4; count of bases not matched to a gene: 6. In germline, CDR1 is MNHNS, CDR2 SASEGT. The clonotype was recovered from a woman aged 40-49 years in good health and CMV-seropositive. The chain is built from TRBV6-1 and TRBJ1-5; 7 bases are a match to TRBD1. Sequencing input: PBMCs. Here the CDR3 reads CASSEAGQRGNQPQHF. In nucleotides, the CDR3 is TGTGCCAGCAGTGAAGCGGGACAGCGGGGGAATCAGCCCCAGCATTTT.